A selection of T cell receptor beta chains follows, all from one sample in a study of blood T cells in healthy people across ages. One entry per CDR3 protein, called by TCRdb with MiXCR from the 5' RACE reads. The repertoire holds under 1,100,000 distinct CDR3 sequences, with under 30% as singletons. The sample also formed part of further work on T cells of mothers and their children.

Input material: blood. The receptor set was obtained from a girl aged 2 to 9 in good health. The CDR3 runs from the conserved cysteine through the conserved F or W. The order of the fields is CDR3 length, clone size, D gene, J gene, V gene, CDR3 DNA, CDR3 protein. D genes are given only for firm matches. For some rows the clone size is stated as once, few or many, or as a class when expanded; others skip it.

13	few	.	TRBJ1-1	TRBV10-3	TGTGCCATCAGTGAGTCGGGGGGGGCTGAAGCTTTCTTT	CAISESGGAEAFF
14	.	.	TRBJ2-1	TRBV5-1	TGCGCCAGCAGTCCTAGTAGGTCCTACAATGAGCAGTTCTTC	CASSPSRSYNEQFF
18	.	.	TRBJ2-4	TRBV4-3	TGCGCCAGCAGCCAAGGCCCACAGGGATTAATGGTTAGAAACATTCAGTACTTC	CASSQGPQGLMVRNIQYF
14	.	.	TRBJ2-1	TRBV3-1	TGTGCCAGCAGCCAACCCGGGACGGGGGTGGAGCAGTTCTTC	CASSQPGTGVEQFF
14	.	.	TRBJ2-2	TRBV7-2	TGTGCCGGAAATCGACTAGGCAACACCGGGGAGCTGTTTTTT	CAGNRLGNTGELFF
14	.	.	TRBJ2-6	TRBV27	TGTGCCAGCGCCCCGTACTCTGGGGCCAACGTCCTGACTTTC	CASAPYSGANVLTF
16	.	TRBD1	TRBJ2-3	TRBV7-3	TGTGCCAGCAGCTCCGGGACAGGGGGTACCACAGATACGCAGTATTTT	CASSSGTGGTTDTQYF
14	few	.	TRBJ2-1	TRBV11-3	TGTGCCAGCAGCTTAGATGGAACAGGAGATGAGCAGTTCTTC	CASSLDGTGDEQFF
14	few	TRBD1	TRBJ2-7	TRBV5-1	TGCGCCAGCAGCGCGGGACAGGGCCGCGACGAGCAGTACTTC	CASSAGQGRDEQYF
16	.	TRBD2	TRBJ2-3	TRBV4-2	TGTGCCAGCAGCCAAGAGCAAAGCGGGGCCACAGATACGCAGTATTTT	CASSQEQSGATDTQYF
13	few	.	TRBJ2-7	TRBV20-1	TGCAGTGCTAGAGACAGGGACCTCTACGAGCAGTACTTC	CSARDRDLYEQYF
10	.	.	TRBJ2-4	TRBV29-1	TGCAGCGTGAGGGAAAACATTCAGTACTTC	CSVRENIQYF
12	.	TRBD1	TRBJ1-1	TRBV29-1	TGCAGCGTTCAGACAGGGGAGGTTGAAGCTTTCTTT	CSVQTGEVEAFF
16	.	.	TRBJ2-1	TRBV6-2/TRBV6-3	TGTGCCAGCAGTTACTTAGCTAGCAGCTCCTACAATGAGCAGTTCTTC	CASSYLASSSYNEQFF
15	.	.	TRBJ2-5	TRBV11-2	TGTGCCAGCAGCTTGCGAGGACAGCGAGACGGAGAGCAGTACTTC	CASSLRGQRDGEQYF
13	.	TRBD1	TRBJ2-7	TRBV5-1	TGCGCCAGCAGCTGGGGACAGGGTAACGAGCAGTACTTC	CASSWGQGNEQYF
12	.	.	TRBJ1-1	TRBV7-9	TGTGCCAGCAGCTTTGTTGGGTCTGAAGCTTTCTTT	CASSFVGSEAFF
16	.	TRBD2	TRBJ2-1	TRBV27	TGTGCCAGCAGTTCCCTGACTAGCGGGAGCGCAGATGAGCAGTTCTTC	CASSSLTSGSADEQFF
13	few	TRBD1	TRBJ2-1	TRBV27	TGTGCCAGCAGTGGACTCGGGACAGATGAGCAGTTCTTC	CASSGLGTDEQFF
14	few	.	TRBJ1-2	TRBV12-3/TRBV12-4	TGTGCCAGCAATAGTCGGGGTTTCGGCTATGGCTACACCTTC	CASNSRGFGYGYTF
12	few	.	TRBJ2-5	TRBV6-2/TRBV6-3	TGTGCCAGCAGTTACGACCTAGAGACCCAGTACTTC	CASSYDLETQYF
20	few	TRBD2	TRBJ2-1	TRBV6-1	TGTGCCAGCAGTGAAGCGTCATTTGGGTCTAGCGGGAATATATACAATGAGCAGTTCTTC	CASSEASFGSSGNIYNEQFF
13	.	.	TRBJ1-2	TRBV7-8	TGTGCCAGCAGCTTAAATTCGGAAGGTGGCTACACCTTC	CASSLNSEGGYTF
12	.	.	TRBJ2-5	TRBV28	TGTGCCAGCAGTTTGACAGTTTACCCCCAGTACTTC	CASSLTVYPQYF
16	.	.	TRBJ2-7	TRBV4-1	TGCGCCAGCAGCCAAGGGGCCTACCACGGAGCCTACGAGCAGTACTTC	CASSQGAYHGAYEQYF
14	.	TRBD1	TRBJ1-6	TRBV3-1	TGTGCCAGCAGCCACACGGGACAGGGATCACCCCTCCACTTT	CASSHTGQGSPLHF
16	.	TRBD1	TRBJ2-7	TRBV7-9	TGTGCCAGCAGCTCGACCGCTCGACAGGGTCCCTACGAGCAGTACTTC	CASSSTARQGPYEQYF
17	few	.	TRBJ2-5	TRBV7-8	TGTGCCAGCAGCCCTGGGGATGGTGTGCGACTGAAAGAGACCCAGTACTTC	CASSPGDGVRLKETQYF
15	few	.	TRBJ2-1	TRBV7-9	TGTGCCAGCCATTCGTGGAAAACAGGGATCAATGAGCAGTTCTTC	CASHSWKTGINEQFF
15	.	.	TRBJ1-1	TRBV5-1	TGCGCCAGCAGCTTGTCAGCACAACCGAACACTGAAGCTTTCTTT	CASSLSAQPNTEAFF
17	.	.	TRBJ2-7	TRBV3-1	TGTGCCAGCAGTTTTCAACCGCCGGGATTTGTCTCCTACGAGCAGTACTTC	CASSFQPPGFVSYEQYF
15	few	TRBD2	TRBJ2-5	TRBV9	TGTGCCAGCAGCGTAGGAGTAGCGGGACAAGAGACCCAGTACTTC	CASSVGVAGQETQYF
14	.	.	TRBJ1-1	TRBV6-6	TGTGCCAGCAGTTACCCGGAGGGTATGACTGAAGCTTTCTTT	CASSYPEGMTEAFF
16	.	TRBD2	TRBJ2-1	TRBV20-1	TGCAGTGCTAGAGATTTGGCTAGCGGGGTTTTCAATGAGCAGTTCTTC	CSARDLASGVFNEQFF
14	few	.	TRBJ1-4	TRBV20-1	TGCAGTGCTAGAGATTACGGGGGGCCCGAAAAACTGTTTTTT	CSARDYGGPEKLFF
13	few	.	TRBJ2-7	TRBV19	TGTGCCAGTAGTATTATCGGGGGATGGGAGCAGTACTTC	CASSIIGGWEQYF
13	.	.	TRBJ2-5	TRBV4-2	TGTGCCAGCAGCCCCTTCTCAGGGGAGACCCAGTACTTC	CASSPFSGETQYF
13	.	.	TRBJ1-4	TRBV27	TGTGCCAGCAGCCCAAGAAGTAATGAAAAACTGTTTTTT	CASSPRSNEKLFF
12	.	.	TRBJ2-1	TRBV29-1	TGCAGCGACGAGGGGTCCTACAATGAGCAGTTCTTC	CSDEGSYNEQFF
15	few	TRBD1	TRBJ1-6	TRBV6-5	TGTGCCAGCAGCTCCATGGGGACAGGAAATTCACCCCTCCACTTT	CASSSMGTGNSPLHF
15	.	TRBD2	TRBJ2-5	TRBV9	TGTGCCAGCAGCGTAGGCGGGGGGGCCGGAGAGACCCAGTACTTC	CASSVGGGAGETQYF
14	few	.	TRBJ2-2	TRBV6-2/TRBV6-3	TGTGCCAGCAGTCCTATTGCCCGGGCCGGGGAGCTGTTTTTT	CASSPIARAGELFF
15	few	.	TRBJ2-5	TRBV28	TGTGCCAGCAGGCCAGGCGGTACTAGGATGGAGACCCAGTACTTC	CASRPGGTRMETQYF
16	.	.	TRBJ2-3	TRBV28	TGTGCCAGCAGTTTATACGGGGCTAGCGTCACAGATACGCAGTATTTT	CASSLYGASVTDTQYF
10	.	.	TRBJ1-2	TRBV29-1	TGCAGCGTTGAACACGGAGGCTACACCTTC	CSVEHGGYTF
13	few	TRBD1	TRBJ2-7	TRBV19	TGTGCCAGTAGTTGGGACAGGAACTACGAGCAGTACTTC	CASSWDRNYEQYF
14	few	TRBD1	TRBJ1-1	TRBV5-6	TGTGCCAGCAGGAGGGGGACAGCGAACACTGAAGCTTTCTTT	CASRRGTANTEAFF
12	.	.	TRBJ2-3	TRBV29-1	TGCAGCGTTGAGAAAGGGGCGGATACGCAGTATTTT	CSVEKGADTQYF
13	.	.	TRBJ2-7	TRBV20-1	TGCTGTGCCCGACTACGGTTCTCCTACGAGCAGTACTTC	CCARLRFSYEQYF
17	.	.	TRBJ2-1	TRBV29-1	TGCAGCGTAGGCTCCAAAGTGGACGGGGGCCTGAACAATGAGCAGTTCTTC	CSVGSKVDGGLNNEQFF
14	once	TRBD2	TRBJ2-4	TRBV5-6	TGTGCCAGCAGTACGGCGGGAGAAAAAAACATTCAGTACTTC	CASSTAGEKNIQYF
16	.	.	TRBJ1-5	TRBV6-1	TGTGCCACAGTACCTTCCGGGACGCTACGCGATCAGCCCCAGCATTTT	CATVPSGTLRDQPQHF
13	few	.	TRBJ1-2	TRBV12-3/TRBV12-4	TGTGCCAGCAGTTTCGGAGGGTTGGGTGGCTACACCTTC	CASSFGGLGGYTF
14	.	TRBD2	TRBJ2-7	TRBV20-1	TGCAGTGCTGGCCAACGGGGGGGATCCTACGAGCAGTACTTC	CSAGQRGGSYEQYF
11	few	.	TRBJ1-2	TRBV29-1	TGCAGCGCCCGGGCTACCTATGGCTACACCTTC	CSARATYGYTF